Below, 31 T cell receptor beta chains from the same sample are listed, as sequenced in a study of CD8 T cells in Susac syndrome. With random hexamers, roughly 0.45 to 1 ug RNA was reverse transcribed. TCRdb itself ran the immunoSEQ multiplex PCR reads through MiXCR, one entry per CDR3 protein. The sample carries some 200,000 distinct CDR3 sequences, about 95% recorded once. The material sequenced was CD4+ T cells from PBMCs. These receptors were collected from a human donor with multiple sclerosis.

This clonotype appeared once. CDR3 protein: CASSEDRGLTEAFF. The DNA for the CDR3 is TGTGCCAGCAGTGAGGACAGGGGGTTAACTGAAGCTTTCTTT. V is TRBV2 and J is TRBJ1-1, with 10 bases identical to TRBD1. Trimming removed 3 bases from V and 5 bases from J; junction bases left unmatched: 3. CDR1 SNHLY and CDR2 FYNNEI come from the germline V gene. The CDR3 has 14 amino acids.

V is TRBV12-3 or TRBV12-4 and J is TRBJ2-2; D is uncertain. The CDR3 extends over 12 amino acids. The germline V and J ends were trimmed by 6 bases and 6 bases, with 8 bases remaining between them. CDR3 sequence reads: CASSTSAGELFF. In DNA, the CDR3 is TGTGCCAGCAGCACGAGCGCCGGGGAGCTGTTTTTT.

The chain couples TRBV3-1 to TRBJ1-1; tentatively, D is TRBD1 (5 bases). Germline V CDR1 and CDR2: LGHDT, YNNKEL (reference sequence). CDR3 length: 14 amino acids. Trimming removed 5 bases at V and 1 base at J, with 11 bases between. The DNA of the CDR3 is TGTGCCAGCAGCTTGGAGGGGACGAACACTGAAGCTTTCTTT. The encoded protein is CASSLEGTNTEAFF.

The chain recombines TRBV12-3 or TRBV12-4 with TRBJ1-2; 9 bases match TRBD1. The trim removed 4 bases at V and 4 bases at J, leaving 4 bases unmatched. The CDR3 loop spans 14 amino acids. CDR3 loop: CASSSGQGLYGYTF. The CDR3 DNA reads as TGTGCCAGCAGTTCGGGACAGGGACTCTATGGCTACACCTTC.

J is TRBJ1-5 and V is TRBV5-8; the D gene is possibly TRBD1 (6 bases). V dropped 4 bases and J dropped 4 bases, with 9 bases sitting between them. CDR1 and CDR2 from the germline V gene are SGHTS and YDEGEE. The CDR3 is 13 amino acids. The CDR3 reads CASSPGTNQPQHF. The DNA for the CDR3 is TGTGCCAGCAGCCCCGGGACAAATCAGCCCCAGCATTTT.

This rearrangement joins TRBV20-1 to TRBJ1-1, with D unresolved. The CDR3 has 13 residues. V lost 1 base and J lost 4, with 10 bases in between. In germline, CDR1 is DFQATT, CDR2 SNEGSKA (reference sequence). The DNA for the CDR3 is TGCAGTGCTAGAGGTACGGAGGGCACTGAAGCTTTCTTT. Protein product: CSARGTEGTEAFF.

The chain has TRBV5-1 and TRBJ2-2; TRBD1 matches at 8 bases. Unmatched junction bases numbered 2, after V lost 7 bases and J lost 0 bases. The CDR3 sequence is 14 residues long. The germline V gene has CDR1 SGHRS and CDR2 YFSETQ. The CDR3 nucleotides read TGCGCCAGCCGACAGGGGTCGAACACCGGGGAGCTGTTTTTT. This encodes CASRQGSNTGELFF.

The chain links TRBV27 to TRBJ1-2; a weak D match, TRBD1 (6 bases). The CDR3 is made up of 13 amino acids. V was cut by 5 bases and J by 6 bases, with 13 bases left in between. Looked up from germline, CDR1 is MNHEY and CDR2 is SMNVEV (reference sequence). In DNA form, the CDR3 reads TGTGCCAGCAGTGGCAGGGGAAAAGATGGCTACACCTTC. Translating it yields CASSGRGKDGYTF.

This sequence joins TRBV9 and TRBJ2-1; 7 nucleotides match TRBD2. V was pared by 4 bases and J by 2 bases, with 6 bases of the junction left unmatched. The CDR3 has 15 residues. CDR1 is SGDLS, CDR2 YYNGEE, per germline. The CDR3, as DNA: TGTGCCAGCAGCACGGCGGGAGACACCTACAATGAGCAGTTCTTC. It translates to CASSTAGDTYNEQFF.

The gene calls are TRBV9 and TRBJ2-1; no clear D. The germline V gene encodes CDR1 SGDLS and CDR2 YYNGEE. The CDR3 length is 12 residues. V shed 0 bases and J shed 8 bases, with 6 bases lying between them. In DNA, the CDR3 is TGTGCCAGCAGCGTAGTTGGGCATGAGCAGTTCTTC. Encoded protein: CASSVVGHEQFF.

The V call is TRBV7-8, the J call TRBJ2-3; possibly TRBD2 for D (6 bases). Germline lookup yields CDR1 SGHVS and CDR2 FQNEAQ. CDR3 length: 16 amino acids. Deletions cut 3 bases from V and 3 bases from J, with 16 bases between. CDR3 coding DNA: TGTGCCAGCAGCTTTCGCCGGGCGGGAAGGACAGATACGCAGTATTTT. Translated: CASSFRRAGRTDTQYF.

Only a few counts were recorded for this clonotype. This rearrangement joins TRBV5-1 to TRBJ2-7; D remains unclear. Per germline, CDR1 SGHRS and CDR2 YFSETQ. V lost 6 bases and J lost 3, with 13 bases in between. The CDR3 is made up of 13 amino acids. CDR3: CASMEPSSYEQYF. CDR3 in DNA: TGCGCCAGCATGGAACCTTCTAGCTACGAGCAGTACTTC.

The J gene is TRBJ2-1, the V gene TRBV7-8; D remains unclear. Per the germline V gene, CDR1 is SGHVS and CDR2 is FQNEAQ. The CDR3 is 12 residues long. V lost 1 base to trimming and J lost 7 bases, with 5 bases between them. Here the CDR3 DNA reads TGTGCCAGCAGCTTAGACCTAAATGAGCAGTTCTTC. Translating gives CASSLDLNEQFF.

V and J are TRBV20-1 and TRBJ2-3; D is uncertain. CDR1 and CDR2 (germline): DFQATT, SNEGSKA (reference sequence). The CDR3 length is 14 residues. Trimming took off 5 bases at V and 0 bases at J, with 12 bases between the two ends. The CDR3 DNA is TGCAGTGCTTGGTCCCGTATGAGCACAGATACGCAGTATTTT. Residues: CSAWSRMSTDTQYF.

As DNA, the CDR3 is TGTGCCAGTAGTATGTCCGGGAACTATGGCTACACCTTC. It is translated as CASSMSGNYGYTF. This chain joins TRBV19 and TRBJ1-2; D is unclear. Germline CDR1 is LNHDA and CDR2 is SQIVND (reference sequence). V lost 3 bases, J lost 2 bases, and 7 bases lay in between. The CDR3 runs to 13 residues.

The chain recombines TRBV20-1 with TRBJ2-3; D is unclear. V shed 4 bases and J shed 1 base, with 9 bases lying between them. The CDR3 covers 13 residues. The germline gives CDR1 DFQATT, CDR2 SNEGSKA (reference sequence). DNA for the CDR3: TGCAGTGCTAAGATGATGGGCACAGATACGCAGTATTTT. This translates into CSAKMMGTDTQYF.

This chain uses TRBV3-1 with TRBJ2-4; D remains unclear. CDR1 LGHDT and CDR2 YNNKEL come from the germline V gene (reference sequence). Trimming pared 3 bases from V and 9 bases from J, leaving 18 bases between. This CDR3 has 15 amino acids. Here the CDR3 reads CASSQGVGRVTIQYF. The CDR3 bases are TGTGCCAGCAGCCAGGGCGTGGGAAGGGTTACCATTCAGTACTTC.

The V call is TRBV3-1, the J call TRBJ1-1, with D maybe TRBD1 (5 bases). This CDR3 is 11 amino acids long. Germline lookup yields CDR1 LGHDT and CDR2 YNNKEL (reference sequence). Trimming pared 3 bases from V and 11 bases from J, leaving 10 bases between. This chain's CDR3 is CASSHGQRAFF. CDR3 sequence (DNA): TGTGCCAGCAGCCACGGACAAAGGGCTTTCTTT.

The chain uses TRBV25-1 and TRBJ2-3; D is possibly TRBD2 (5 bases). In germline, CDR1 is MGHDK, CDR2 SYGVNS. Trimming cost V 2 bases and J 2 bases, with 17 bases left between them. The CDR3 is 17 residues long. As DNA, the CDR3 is TGTGCCAGCAGTGAACAACAGACGGGGAAATTCACAGATACGCAGTATTTT. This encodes CASSEQQTGKFTDTQYF.

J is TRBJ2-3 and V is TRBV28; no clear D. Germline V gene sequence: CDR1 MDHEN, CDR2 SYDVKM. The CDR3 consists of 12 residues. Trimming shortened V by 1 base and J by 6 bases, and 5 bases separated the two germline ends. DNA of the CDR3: TGTGCCAGCAGTTTATTGGGGGATACGCAGTATTTT. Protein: CASSLLGDTQYF.

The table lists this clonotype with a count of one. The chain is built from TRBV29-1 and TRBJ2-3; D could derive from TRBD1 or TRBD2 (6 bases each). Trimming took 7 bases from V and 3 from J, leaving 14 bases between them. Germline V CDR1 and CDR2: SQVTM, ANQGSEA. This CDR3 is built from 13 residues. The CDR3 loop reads CSGGRRGTDTQYF. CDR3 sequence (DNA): TGCAGCGGAGGGCGGAGGGGGACAGATACGCAGTATTTT.

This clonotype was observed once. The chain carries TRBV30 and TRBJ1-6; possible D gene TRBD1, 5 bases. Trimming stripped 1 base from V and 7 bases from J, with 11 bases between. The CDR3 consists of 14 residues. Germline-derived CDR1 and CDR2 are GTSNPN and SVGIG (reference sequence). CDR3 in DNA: TGTGCCTGGAGTGGAGGGGAGGGAAATTCACCCCTCCACTTT. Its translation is CAWSGGEGNSPLHF.

The CDR3 loop reads CASSITPGYNQPQHF. The CDR3 DNA is TGTGCCAGTAGTATTACACCGGGATACAATCAGCCCCAGCATTTT. The chain carries TRBV19 and TRBJ1-5, with unresolved D. The germline V and J ends were trimmed by 3 bases and 3 bases, with 12 bases remaining between them. In germline, CDR1 is LNHDA, CDR2 SQIVND (reference sequence). This CDR3 contains 15 residues.

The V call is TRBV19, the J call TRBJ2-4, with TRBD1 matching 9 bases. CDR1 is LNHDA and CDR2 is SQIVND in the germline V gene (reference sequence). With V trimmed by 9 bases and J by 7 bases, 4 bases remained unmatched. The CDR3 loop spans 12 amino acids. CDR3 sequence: CASGDRANIQYF. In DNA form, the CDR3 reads TGTGCCAGCGGGGACAGGGCGAACATTCAGTACTTC.

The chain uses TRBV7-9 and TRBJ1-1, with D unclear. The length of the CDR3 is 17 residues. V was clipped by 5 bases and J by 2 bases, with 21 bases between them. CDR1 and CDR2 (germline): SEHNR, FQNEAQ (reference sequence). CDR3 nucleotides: TGTGCCAGCAGCCACCGACACCTCAAGGCGCCTAACACTGAAGCTTTCTTT. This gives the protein CASSHRHLKAPNTEAFF.

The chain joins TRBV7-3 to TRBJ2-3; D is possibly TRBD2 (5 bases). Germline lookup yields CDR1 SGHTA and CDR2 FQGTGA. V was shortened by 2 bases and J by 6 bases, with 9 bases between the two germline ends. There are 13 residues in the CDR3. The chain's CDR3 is CASSLSTGDTQYF. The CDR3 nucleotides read TGTGCCAGCAGCTTATCGACGGGGGATACGCAGTATTTT.

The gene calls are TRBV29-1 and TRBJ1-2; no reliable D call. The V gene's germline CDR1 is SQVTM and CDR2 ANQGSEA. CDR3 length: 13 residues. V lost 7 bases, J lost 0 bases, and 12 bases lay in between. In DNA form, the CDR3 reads TGCAGCGCTTATGGTGGGACTAACTATGGCTACACCTTC. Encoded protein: CSAYGGTNYGYTF.

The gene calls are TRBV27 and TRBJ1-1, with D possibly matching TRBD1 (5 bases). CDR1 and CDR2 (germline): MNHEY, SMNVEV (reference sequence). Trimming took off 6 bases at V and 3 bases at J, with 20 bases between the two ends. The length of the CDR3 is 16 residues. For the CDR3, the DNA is TGTGCCAGCAGCTTGTCTGCCAGGGTGGGGGACACTGAAGCTTTCTTT. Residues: CASSLSARVGDTEAFF.

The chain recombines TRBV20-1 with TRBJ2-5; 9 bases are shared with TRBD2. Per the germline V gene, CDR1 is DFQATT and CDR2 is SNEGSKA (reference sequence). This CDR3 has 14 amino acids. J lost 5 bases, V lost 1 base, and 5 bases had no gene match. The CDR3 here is CSARGVTSGETQYF. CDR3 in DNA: TGCAGTGCTAGAGGCGTCACTAGCGGGGAGACCCAGTACTTC.

The CDR3 nucleotides are TGCAGTGCTAGAGATAGAGTAACAGGGGGTGAAAAACTGTTTTTT. As protein: CSARDRVTGGEKLFF. The genes are TRBV20-1 and TRBJ1-4; 8 bases match TRBD1. After removal of 0 bases from V and 7 bases from J, the junction contained 7 bases not matched to a gene. The CDR3 is 15 amino acids. Germline loops: CDR1 DFQATT, CDR2 SNEGSKA (reference sequence).

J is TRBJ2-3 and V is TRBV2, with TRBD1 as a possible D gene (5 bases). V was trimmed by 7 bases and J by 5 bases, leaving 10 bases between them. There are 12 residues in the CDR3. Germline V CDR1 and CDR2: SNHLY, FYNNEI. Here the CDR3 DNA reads TGTGCCAGCAAACAGGCAAGAGATACGCAGTATTTT. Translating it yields CASKQARDTQYF.